Presented here are 20 T cell receptor beta chains from one specimen sequenced in a study of T cell responses to AZD1222 COVID-19 vaccine. Some clones are missing from TCRdb's copy, which holds only in-frame ones; the method was immunoSEQ multiplex PCR. The sample holds 60,000 to 70,000 clones, 65% to 90% seen once. Sequences were derived from peripheral blood, sampled on day 0 of AZD1222 vaccination. The source is an adult in good health.

The chain is built from TRBV3-1 (or the pseudogene TRBV3-2) and TRBJ2-5; D gene ambiguous. The CDR3 length is 13 residues. The V end was cut by 6 bases, the J end by 0 bases, with 8 bases between. Germline V gene data show CDR1 as LGHDT and CDR2 as YNNKEL (reference sequence). CDR3 sequence (DNA): TGTGCCAGCAGGTCGGCCCACCAAGAGACCCAGTACTTC. Protein: CASRSAHQETQYF.

The rearrangement joins TRBV7-9 to TRBJ2-1, with D maybe TRBD1 (5 bases). V lost 4 bases, J lost 7 bases, and 17 bases lay in between. Germline assignment: CDR1 SEHNR and CDR2 FQNEAQ (reference sequence). This CDR3 is 15 amino acids long. The CDR3 nucleotides read TGTGCCAGCAGCTCTAAGGTCAGGGCTGGGAATGAGCAGTTCTTC. This gives the protein CASSSKVRAGNEQFF.

This chain uses TRBV5-1 with TRBJ1-6; a weak D match, TRBD1 (6 bases). The germline gives CDR1 SGHRS, CDR2 YFSETQ. The CDR3 is 14 residues long. The V gene lost 0 bases and the J gene lost 5 bases, with 6 bases spanning the gap. In DNA form, the CDR3 reads TGCGCCAGCAGCTTGGCAGGGGATAATTCACCCCTCCACTTT. It codes for CASSLAGDNSPLHF.

This chain joins TRBV3-1 (or the pseudogene TRBV3-2) and TRBJ2-3; 7 nucleotides agree with TRBD2. This CDR3 has 18 residues. Germline V CDR1 and CDR2: LGHDT, YNNKEL (reference sequence). V shed 0 bases and J 4 bases; nucleotides not matched to a gene: 13. The CDR3 spells CASSQDKWGAGLSDTQYF. The DNA of the CDR3 is TGTGCCAGCAGCCAAGATAAATGGGGAGCGGGGCTATCAGATACGCAGTATTTT.

J is TRBJ2-7 and V is TRBV5-1; 8 bases agree with TRBD1. Trimming removed 5 bases from V and 4 bases from J; junction bases left unmatched: 8. Germline V gene sequence: CDR1 SGHRS, CDR2 YFSETQ. The CDR3 consists of 14 residues. CDR3 loop: CASRADRVQYEQYF. CDR3 bases: TGCGCCAGCAGGGCGGACAGGGTGCAATACGAGCAGTACTTC.

V usage is TRBV27 and J usage is TRBJ1-3; D is undetermined. The CDR3 covers 14 residues. Germline CDR1 and CDR2: MNHEY and SMNVEV (reference sequence). Trimming took 8 bases from V and 0 from J, leaving 11 bases between them. In nucleotides, the CDR3 is TGTGCCAGCGGTCAACAGAGCTCTGGAAACACCATATATTTT. Amino acids: CASGQQSSGNTIYF.

V and J are TRBV10-3 and TRBJ1-2, with a tentative D call TRBD1 (6 bases). The CDR3 runs to 14 residues. Germline lookup yields CDR1 ENHRY and CDR2 SYGVKD. Trimming removed 4 bases from V and 4 bases from J, with 13 bases in between. The CDR3 region is CAISGTDSTYGYTF. Written as DNA, the CDR3 is TGTGCCATCAGTGGGACGGACAGCACCTATGGCTACACCTTC.

As regards this clone: The same CDR3 arises from other DNA sequences in this sample as well. This chain connects TRBV5-1 to TRBJ1-2; D not certain. Per germline, CDR1 SGHRS and CDR2 YFSETQ. The CDR3 consists of 13 residues. V was shortened by 0 bases and J by 1 base, with 4 bases between the two germline ends. The CDR3 DNA reads as TGCGCCAGCAGCTTGGCGGATAACTATGGCTACACCTTC. It specifies CASSLADNYGYTF.

This clone was detected only a few times. The chain is built from TRBV5-4 and TRBJ2-5; tentatively, D is TRBD1 (6 bases). The CDR3 totals 15 residues. V was pared by 3 bases and J by 5 bases, with 17 bases between. Germline CDR1 reads SGHNT; CDR2 reads YYREEE (reference sequence). The CDR3 loop reads CASSYPHGGGETQYF. The CDR3 region has the DNA TGTGCCAGCAGCTATCCCCATGGGGGCGGGGAGACCCAGTACTTC.

The chain employs TRBV9 and TRBJ2-7; perhaps TRBD2 as D (5 bases). V was trimmed by 0 bases and J by 2 bases, leaving 18 bases between them. The CDR3 extends over 17 amino acids. Germline V gives CDR1 SGDLS, CDR2 YYNGEE. The CDR3 loop reads CASSVDLPGGIAYEQYF. DNA of the CDR3: TGTGCCAGCAGCGTAGATCTTCCTGGAGGAATAGCCTACGAGCAGTACTTC.

The rearrangement uses TRBV29-1 and TRBJ2-3; a possible D gene is TRBD2 (5 bases). CDR3 length: 14 residues. Germline CDR1 SQVTM, CDR2 ANQGSEA. V lost 7 bases, J lost 4 bases, and 18 bases lay in between. The CDR3 loop is CSAPGRANADTQYF. DNA of the CDR3: TGCAGCGCTCCTGGGCGGGCAAATGCAGATACGCAGTATTTT.

The J gene is TRBJ1-6, the V gene TRBV9; no reliable D call. V lost 1 base, J lost 0 bases, and 5 bases lay in between. The CDR3 extends over 15 amino acids. Per germline, CDR1 SGDLS and CDR2 YYNGEE. The DNA of the CDR3 is TGTGCCAGCAGCGTATCGGACTCCTATAATTCACCCCTCCACTTT. The encoded protein is CASSVSDSYNSPLHF.

This chain uses TRBV5-1 with TRBJ1-1; 10 nucleotides line up with TRBD1. In germline, CDR1 is SGHRS, CDR2 YFSETQ. This CDR3 is 17 amino acids long. V lost 3 bases, J lost 0 bases, and 8 bases stayed unmatched. In DNA form, the CDR3 reads TGCGCCAGCAGCTCCGGGACAGGGGTAGGGGTGAACACTGAAGCTTTCTTT. Its translation: CASSSGTGVGVNTEAFF.

This clone was observed a handful of times. V is TRBV2 and J is TRBJ2-3; 10 bases are shared with TRBD1. The CDR3 consists of 14 residues. V trimming: 6 bases; J trimming: 3 bases; junction bases outside the gene matches: 3. Germline CDR1 is SNHLY and CDR2 is FYNNEI. Here the CDR3 DNA reads TGTGCCAGCAGGGTGGGACAGGGGACAGATACGCAGTATTTT. Protein sequence: CASRVGQGTDTQYF.

This clone was picked up one time. The chain joins TRBV28 to TRBJ1-5, with TRBD1 matching 7 bases. This CDR3 is built from 16 residues. Losses at the gene ends were 5 bases for V and 6 bases for J; bases not matched to a gene: 13. Germline CDR1 and CDR2: MDHEN and SYDVKM. For the CDR3, the DNA is TGTGCCAGCAGTCCAGGGGGGGCGAGGGCTAGTCAGCCCCAGCATTTT. Translating gives CASSPGGARASQPQHF.

There are a few counts of this clone. The V call is TRBV23-1, the J call TRBJ1-1, with 10 bases aligning to TRBD1. TRBV23-1 is treated as an ORF (open reading frame) with a function not yet certain. With V trimmed by 0 bases and J by 0 bases, 4 bases remained unmatched. CDR3 length: 17 amino acids. The CDR3 loop is CASSQSDRGRLNTEAFF. For the CDR3, the DNA is TGCGCCAGCAGTCAATCCGACAGGGGGCGACTGAACACTGAAGCTTTCTTT.

The J gene is TRBJ1-6, the V gene TRBV5-4; 7 nucleotides match TRBD1. CDR1 SGHNT and CDR2 YYREEE come from the germline V gene (reference sequence). Trimming removed 5 bases from V and 7 bases from J; junction bases left unmatched: 9. The CDR3 loop spans 15 amino acids. This CDR3 reads CASRERDSLNSPLHF. The DNA for the CDR3 is TGTGCCAGCAGAGAAAGGGACAGTCTAAATTCACCCCTCCACTTT. Together with reference TRBV5-4 and TRBJ1-6, the CDR3 gives the full variable domain: ETGVTQSPTHLIKTRGQQVTLRCSSQSGHNTVSWYQQALGQGPQFIFQYYREEENGRGNFPPRFSGLQFPNYSSELNVNALELDDSALYLCASRERDSLNSPLHFGNGTRLTVT.

The chain employs TRBV5-4 and TRBJ2-7; TRBD2 matches at 8 bases. The CDR3 is made up of 13 amino acids. V dropped 4 bases and J dropped 2; count of bases not matched to a gene: 2. Germline V lookup: CDR1 SGHNT, CDR2 YYREEE (reference sequence). Here the CDR3 DNA reads TGTGCCAGCAGCGTGGGACTAGCCTACGAGCAGTACTTC. This gives the protein CASSVGLAYEQYF.

J is TRBJ1-1 and V is TRBV9, with D unclear. This CDR3 spans 14 amino acids. V was pared by 0 bases and J by 0 bases, with 6 bases between. Looked up from germline, CDR1 is SGDLS and CDR2 is YYNGEE. The CDR3 loop is CASSVGTLNTEAFF. Here the CDR3 DNA reads TGTGCCAGCAGCGTAGGGACCTTGAACACTGAAGCTTTCTTT. Drawing the rest from reference TRBV9 and TRBJ1-1, the complete variable domain is DSGVTQTPKHLITATGQRVTLRCSPRSGDLSVYWYQQSLDQGLQFLIQYYNGEERAKGNILERFSAQQFPDLHSELNLSSLELGDSALYFCASSVGTLNTEAFFGQGTRLTVV.

V and J are TRBV3-1 (or the pseudogene TRBV3-2) and TRBJ2-3, with TRBD2 matching 10 bases. With V trimmed by 5 bases and J by 6 bases, 8 bases remained unmatched. Germline V gene sequence: CDR1 LGHDT, CDR2 YNNKEL (reference sequence). The CDR3 contains 15 residues. The CDR3 nucleotides read TGTGCCAGCAGCTATCTAGCGGGGGCTAAGGATACGCAGTATTTT. This gives the protein CASSYLAGAKDTQYF.